The present T cell receptor beta chain was sequenced within a study of CD8 T cells in ankylosing spondylitis. As the method for making TCR beta libraries, quantitative 5'-RACE with molecular barcodes was used. A single record per CDR3 protein comes from TCRdb applying MiXCR to the 5' RACE reads. The table records under 250,000 distinct CDR3 sequences, under 12% of them present only once. Per the germline V gene, CDR1 is LGHDT and CDR2 is YNNKEL (reference sequence). Trimming took off 0 bases at V and 7 bases at J, with 6 bases between the two ends. The CDR3 is 12 amino acids. General study points: Disease-linked clones reportedly concentrated significantly in matched ankylosing spondylitis synovial fluid.

This clonotype was observed at least ten times. Its specificity is unknown. The sequencing input was blood, either unsorted or a sorted T cell fraction (not recorded which). This receptor was identified in a male donor with ankylosing spondylitis or in good health (not recorded which). The rearrangement joins TRBV3-1 to TRBJ2-5; D is ambiguous. Here the CDR3 DNA reads TGTGCCAGCAGCCAAGATCCGATGACCCAGTACTTC. It yields the protein CASSQDPMTQYF.